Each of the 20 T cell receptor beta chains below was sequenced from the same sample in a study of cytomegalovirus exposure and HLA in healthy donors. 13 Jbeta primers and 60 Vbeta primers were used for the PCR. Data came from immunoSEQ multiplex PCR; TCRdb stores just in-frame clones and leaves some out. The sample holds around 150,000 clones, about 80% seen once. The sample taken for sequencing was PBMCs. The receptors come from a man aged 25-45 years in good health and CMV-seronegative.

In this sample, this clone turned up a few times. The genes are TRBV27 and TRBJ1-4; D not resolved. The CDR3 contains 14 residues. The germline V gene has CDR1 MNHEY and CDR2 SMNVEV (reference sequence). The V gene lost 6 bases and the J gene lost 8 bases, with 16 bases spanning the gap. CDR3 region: CASRLPGVAEKLFF. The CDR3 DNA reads TGTGCCAGCAGACTTCCAGGAGTAGCGGAAAAACTGTTTTTT.

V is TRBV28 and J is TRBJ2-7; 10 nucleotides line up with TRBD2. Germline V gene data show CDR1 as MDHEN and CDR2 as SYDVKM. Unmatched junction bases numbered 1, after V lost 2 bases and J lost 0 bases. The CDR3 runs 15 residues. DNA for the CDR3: TGTGCCAGCAGTTTACTAGCGGGAGCCTCCTACGAGCAGTACTTC. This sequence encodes CASSLLAGASYEQYF.

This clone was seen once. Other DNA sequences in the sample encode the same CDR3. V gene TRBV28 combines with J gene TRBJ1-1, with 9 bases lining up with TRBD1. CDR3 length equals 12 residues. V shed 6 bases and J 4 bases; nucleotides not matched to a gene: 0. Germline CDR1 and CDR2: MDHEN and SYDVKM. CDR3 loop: CASRTGGTEAFF. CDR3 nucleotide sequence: TGTGCCAGCAGGACAGGGGGCACTGAAGCTTTCTTT.

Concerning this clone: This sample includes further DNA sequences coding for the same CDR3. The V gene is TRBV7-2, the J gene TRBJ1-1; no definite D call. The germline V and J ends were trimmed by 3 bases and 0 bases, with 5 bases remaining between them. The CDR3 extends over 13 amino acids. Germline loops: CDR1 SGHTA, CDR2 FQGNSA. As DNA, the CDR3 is TGTGCCAGCAGCTTCACAGTGAACACTGAAGCTTTCTTT. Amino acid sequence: CASSFTVNTEAFF. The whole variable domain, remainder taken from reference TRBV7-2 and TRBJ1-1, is GAGVSQSPSNKVTEKGKDVELRCDPISGHTALYWYRQSLGQGLEFLIYFQGNSAPDKSGLPSDRFSAERTGGSVSTLTIQRTQQEDSAVYLCASSFTVNTEAFFGQGTRLTVV.

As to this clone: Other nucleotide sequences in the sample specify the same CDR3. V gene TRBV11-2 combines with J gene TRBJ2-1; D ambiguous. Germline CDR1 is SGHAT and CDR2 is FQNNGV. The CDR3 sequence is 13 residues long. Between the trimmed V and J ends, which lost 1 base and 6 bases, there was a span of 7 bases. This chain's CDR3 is CASSLGLSNEQFF. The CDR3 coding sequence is TGTGCCAGCAGCTTAGGGCTCTCCAATGAGCAGTTCTTC.

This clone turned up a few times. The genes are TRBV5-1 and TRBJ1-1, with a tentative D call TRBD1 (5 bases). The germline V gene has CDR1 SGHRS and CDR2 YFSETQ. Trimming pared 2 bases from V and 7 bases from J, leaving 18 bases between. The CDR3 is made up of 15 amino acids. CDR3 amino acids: CASSLSPLGTGEAFF. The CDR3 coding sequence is TGCGCCAGCAGCTTAAGTCCCTTGGGTACAGGTGAAGCTTTCTTT.

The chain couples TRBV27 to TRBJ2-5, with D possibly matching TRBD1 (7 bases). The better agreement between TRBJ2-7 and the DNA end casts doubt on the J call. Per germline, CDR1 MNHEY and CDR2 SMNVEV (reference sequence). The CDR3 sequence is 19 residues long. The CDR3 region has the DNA TGTGCCAGCAGTCCCCGGGACAGTGATAGCGGAGGCAGCTCCTACGAGCAGTACTTC. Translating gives CASSPRDSDSGGSSYEQYF.

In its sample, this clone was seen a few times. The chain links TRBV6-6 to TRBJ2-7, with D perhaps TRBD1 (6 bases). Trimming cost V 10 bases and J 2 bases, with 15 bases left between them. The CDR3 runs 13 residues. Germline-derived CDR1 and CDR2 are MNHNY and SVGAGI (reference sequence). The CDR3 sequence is CATKGQYPYEQYF. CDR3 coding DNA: TGTGCCACCAAAGGACAGTATCCCTACGAGCAGTACTTC.

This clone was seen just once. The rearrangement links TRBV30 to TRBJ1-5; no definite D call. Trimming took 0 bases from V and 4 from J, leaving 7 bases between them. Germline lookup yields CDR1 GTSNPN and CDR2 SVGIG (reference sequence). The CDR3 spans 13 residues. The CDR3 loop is CAWSVLANQPQHF. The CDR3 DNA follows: TGTGCCTGGAGTGTACTAGCAAATCAGCCCCAGCATTTT.

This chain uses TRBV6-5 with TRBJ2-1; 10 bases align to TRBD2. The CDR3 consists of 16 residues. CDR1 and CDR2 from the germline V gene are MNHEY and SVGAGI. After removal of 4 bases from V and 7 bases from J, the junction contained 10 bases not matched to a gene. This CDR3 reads CASSSKGQREGNEQFF. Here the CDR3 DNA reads TGTGCCAGCAGTTCAAAGGGCCAGCGGGAGGGGAATGAGCAGTTCTTC.

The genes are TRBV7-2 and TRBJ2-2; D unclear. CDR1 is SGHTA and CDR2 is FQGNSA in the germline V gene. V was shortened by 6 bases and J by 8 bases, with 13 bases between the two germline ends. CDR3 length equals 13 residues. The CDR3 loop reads CASSFDWLGELFF. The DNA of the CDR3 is TGTGCCAGCAGTTTTGACTGGTTAGGGGAGCTGTTTTTT.

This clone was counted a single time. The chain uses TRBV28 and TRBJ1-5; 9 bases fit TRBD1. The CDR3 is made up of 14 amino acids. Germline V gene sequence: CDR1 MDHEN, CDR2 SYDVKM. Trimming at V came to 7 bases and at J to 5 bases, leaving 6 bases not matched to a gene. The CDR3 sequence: CASTPGQGYQPQHF. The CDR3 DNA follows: TGTGCCAGCACCCCGGGACAGGGCTATCAGCCCCAGCATTTT.

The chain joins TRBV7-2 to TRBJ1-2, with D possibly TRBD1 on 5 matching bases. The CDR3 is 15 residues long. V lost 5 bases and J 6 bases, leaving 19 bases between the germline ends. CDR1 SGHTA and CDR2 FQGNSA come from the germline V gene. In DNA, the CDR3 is TGTGCCAGCAGCCCTAGCGCAGGGTTCTCCGATGGCTACACCTTC. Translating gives CASSPSAGFSDGYTF.

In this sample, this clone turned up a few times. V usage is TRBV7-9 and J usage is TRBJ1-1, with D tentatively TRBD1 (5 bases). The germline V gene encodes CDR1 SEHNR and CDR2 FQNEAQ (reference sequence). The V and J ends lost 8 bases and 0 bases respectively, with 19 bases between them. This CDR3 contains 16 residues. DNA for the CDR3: TGTGCCAGCGGCGGGACGTCCTCCTTCATGAACACTGAAGCTTTCTTT. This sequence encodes CASGGTSSFMNTEAFF.

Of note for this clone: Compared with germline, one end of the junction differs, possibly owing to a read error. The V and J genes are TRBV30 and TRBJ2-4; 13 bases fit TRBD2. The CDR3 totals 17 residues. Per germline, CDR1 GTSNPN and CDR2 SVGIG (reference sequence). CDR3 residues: CARSGKPGLAGKNIQYF. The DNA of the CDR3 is TGTGCCCGGAGCGGGAAACCGGGACTAGCGGGAAAAAACATTCAGTACTTC.

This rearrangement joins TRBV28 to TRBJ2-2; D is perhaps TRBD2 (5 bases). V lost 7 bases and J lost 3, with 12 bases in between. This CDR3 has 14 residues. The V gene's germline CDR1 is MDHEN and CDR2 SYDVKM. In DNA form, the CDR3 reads TGTGCCAGCACCCTAGGACTCTACACCGGGGAGCTGTTTTTT. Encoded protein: CASTLGLYTGELFF.

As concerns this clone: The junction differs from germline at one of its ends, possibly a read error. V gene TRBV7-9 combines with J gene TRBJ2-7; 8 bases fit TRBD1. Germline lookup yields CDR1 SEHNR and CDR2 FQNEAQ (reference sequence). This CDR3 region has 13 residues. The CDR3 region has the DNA TGTTCCAGCTCCGGACAGGGAGGCTACGAGCAGTACTTC. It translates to CSSSGQGGYEQYF.

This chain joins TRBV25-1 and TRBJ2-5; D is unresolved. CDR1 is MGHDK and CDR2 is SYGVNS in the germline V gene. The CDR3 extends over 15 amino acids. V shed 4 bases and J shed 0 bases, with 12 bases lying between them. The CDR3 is CASSALAEYQETQYF. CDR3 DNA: TGTGCCAGCAGTGCCCTCGCCGAGTACCAAGAGACCCAGTACTTC. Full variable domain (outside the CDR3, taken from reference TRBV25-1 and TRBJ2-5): EADIYQTPRYLVIGTGKKITLECSQTMGHDKMYWYQQDPGMELHLIHYSYGVNSTEKGDLSSESTVSRIRTEHFPLTLESARPSHTSQYLCASSALAEYQETQYFGPGTRLLVL.

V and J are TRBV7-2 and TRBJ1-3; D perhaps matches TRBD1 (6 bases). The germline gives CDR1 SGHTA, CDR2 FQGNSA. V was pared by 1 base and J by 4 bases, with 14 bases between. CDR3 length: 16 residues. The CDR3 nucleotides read TGTGCCAGCAGCTTAGTAGGGGGAATTCAGGGAAACACCATATATTTT. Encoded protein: CASSLVGGIQGNTIYF.

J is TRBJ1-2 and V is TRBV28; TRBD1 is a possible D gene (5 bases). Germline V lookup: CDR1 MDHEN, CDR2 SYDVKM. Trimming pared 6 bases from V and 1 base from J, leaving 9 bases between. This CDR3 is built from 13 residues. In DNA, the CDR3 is TGTGCCAGCAGCCTCGACAGTAACTATGGCTACACCTTC. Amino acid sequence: CASSLDSNYGYTF.